Below, 7 T cell receptor beta chains from the same sample are listed, as sequenced in a study of blood T cell repertoires in COVID-19. Sequenced by immunoSEQ multiplex PCR; TCRdb stores in-frame clones only, minus some. The sample has approximately 18,000 clones; roughly 93% are singletons. Sequencing was done on a sample of peripheral blood. The receptors were sampled from a human donor in a cohort sampled during active COVID-19.

This chain connects TRBV7-2 to TRBJ1-2; D is perhaps TRBD1 (5 bases). This CDR3 is built from 15 residues. Trimming removed 4 bases from V and 0 bases from J, with 12 bases in between. Germline CDR1 and CDR2: SGHTA and FQGNSA. CDR3 in DNA: TGTGCCAGCAGCTCCTGGGGAGGGGCTAACTATGGCTACACCTTC. Encoded protein: CASSSWGGANYGYTF.

The chain recombines TRBV30 with TRBJ2-2; D is possibly TRBD2 (5 bases). The CDR3 contains 14 residues. Germline CDR1 and CDR2: GTSNPN and SVGIG (reference sequence). The V gene lost 1 base and the J gene lost 7 bases, with 13 bases spanning the gap. This chain's CDR3 is CAWSAGGFNGELFF. In DNA form, the CDR3 reads TGTGCCTGGAGTGCCGGCGGGTTTAACGGGGAGCTGTTTTTT. The full variable domain, completed using reference TRBV30 and TRBJ2-2, is SQTIHQWPATLVQPVGSPLSLECTVEGTSNPNLYWYRQAAGRGLQLLFYSVGIGQISSEVPQNLSASRPQDRQFILSSKKLLLSDSGFYLCAWSAGGFNGELFFGEGSRLTVL.

This clone was seen once. The junction does not match germline at one end; this may be a read error. V and J are TRBV7-7 and TRBJ2-1; 7 bases match TRBD1. Germline-derived CDR1 and CDR2 are SSHAT and FNYEAQ (reference sequence). This CDR3 spans 15 amino acids. Here the CDR3 reads CASSLDGTVSNEQFF. The CDR3 DNA follows: TGTGCTAGCAGCTTAGATGGGACAGTGTCCAATGAGCAGTTCTTC.

This sequence joins TRBV11-2 and TRBJ2-1; 9 positions match TRBD2. With V trimmed by 5 bases and J by 9 bases, 11 bases remained unmatched. CDR1 and CDR2 from the germline V gene are SGHAT and FQNNGV. The CDR3 loop spans 15 amino acids. CDR3 sequence (DNA): TGTGCCAGCAGCCCCACAGCGGGGGGCTTCGTTGAGCAGTTCTTC. Translated: CASSPTAGGFVEQFF.

This chain links TRBV4-2 with TRBJ1-6; D not resolved. Germline V gives CDR1 LGHNA, CDR2 YNFKEQ. The CDR3 is 15 amino acids. V was cut by 1 base and J by 5 bases, with 9 bases left in between. The CDR3 region is CASSQANTNNSPLHF. CDR3 in DNA: TGTGCCAGCAGCCAAGCCAACACCAATAATTCACCCCTCCACTTT.

CDR3 loop: CASSLGAGTGGAVHGYTF. The CDR3, as DNA: TGTGCCAGCAGCTTGGGGGCCGGGACAGGGGGCGCAGTCCATGGCTACACCTTC. The J gene is TRBJ1-2, the V gene TRBV5-5; 12 nucleotides match TRBD1. V was clipped by 0 bases and J by 6 bases; unmatched bases: 12. The CDR3 runs 18 residues. The germline CDR1 and CDR2 sequences are SGHKS and YYEKEE (reference sequence).

The chain employs TRBV28 and TRBJ2-4; the D gene is possibly TRBD1 (5 bases). Between the trimmed V and J ends, which lost 11 bases and 2 bases, there was a span of 16 bases. The CDR3 length is 14 residues. Germline V gene lookup returns CDR1 MDHEN and CDR2 SYDVKM. CDR3 nucleotides: TGTGCCGGCTCCAAGGGGTTAACCAAAAACATTCAGTACTTC. This sequence encodes CAGSKGLTKNIQYF.